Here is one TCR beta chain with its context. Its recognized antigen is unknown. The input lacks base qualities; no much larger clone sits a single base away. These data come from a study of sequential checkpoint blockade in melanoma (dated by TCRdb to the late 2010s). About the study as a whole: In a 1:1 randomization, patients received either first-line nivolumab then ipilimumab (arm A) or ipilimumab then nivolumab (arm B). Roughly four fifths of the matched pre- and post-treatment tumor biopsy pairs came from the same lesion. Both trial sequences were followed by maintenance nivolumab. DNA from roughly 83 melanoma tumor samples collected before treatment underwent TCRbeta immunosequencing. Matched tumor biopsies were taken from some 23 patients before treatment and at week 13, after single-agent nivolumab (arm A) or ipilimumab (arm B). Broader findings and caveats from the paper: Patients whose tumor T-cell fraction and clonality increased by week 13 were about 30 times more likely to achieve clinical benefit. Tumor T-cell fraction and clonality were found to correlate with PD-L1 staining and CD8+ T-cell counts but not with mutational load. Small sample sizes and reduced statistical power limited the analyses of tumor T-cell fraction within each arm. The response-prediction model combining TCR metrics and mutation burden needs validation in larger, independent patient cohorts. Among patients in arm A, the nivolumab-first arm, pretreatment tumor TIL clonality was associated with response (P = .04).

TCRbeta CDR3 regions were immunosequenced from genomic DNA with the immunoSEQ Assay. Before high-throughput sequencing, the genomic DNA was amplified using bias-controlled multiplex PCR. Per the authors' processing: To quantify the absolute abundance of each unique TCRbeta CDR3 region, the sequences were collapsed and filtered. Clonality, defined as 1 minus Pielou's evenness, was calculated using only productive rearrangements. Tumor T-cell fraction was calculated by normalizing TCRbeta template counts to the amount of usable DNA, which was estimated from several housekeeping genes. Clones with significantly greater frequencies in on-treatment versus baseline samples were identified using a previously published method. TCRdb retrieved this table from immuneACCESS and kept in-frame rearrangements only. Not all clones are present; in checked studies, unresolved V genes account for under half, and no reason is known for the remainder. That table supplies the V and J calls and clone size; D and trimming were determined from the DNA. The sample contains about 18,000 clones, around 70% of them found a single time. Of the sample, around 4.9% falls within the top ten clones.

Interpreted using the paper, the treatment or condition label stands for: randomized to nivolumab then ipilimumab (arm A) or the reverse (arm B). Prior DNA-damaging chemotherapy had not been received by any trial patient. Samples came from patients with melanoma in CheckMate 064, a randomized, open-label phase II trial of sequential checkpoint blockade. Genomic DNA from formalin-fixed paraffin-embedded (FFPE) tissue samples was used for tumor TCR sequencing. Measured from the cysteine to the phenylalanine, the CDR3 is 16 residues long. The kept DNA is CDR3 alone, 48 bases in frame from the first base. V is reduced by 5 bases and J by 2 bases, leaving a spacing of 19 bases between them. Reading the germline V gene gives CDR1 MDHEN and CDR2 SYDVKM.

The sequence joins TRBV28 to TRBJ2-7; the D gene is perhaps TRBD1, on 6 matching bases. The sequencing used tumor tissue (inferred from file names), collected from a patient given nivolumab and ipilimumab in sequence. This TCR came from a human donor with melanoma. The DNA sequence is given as TGTGCCAGCAGTGGCTCGGGACACCCAAGCGCCTACGAGCAGTACTTC. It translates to CASSGSGHPSAYEQYF.